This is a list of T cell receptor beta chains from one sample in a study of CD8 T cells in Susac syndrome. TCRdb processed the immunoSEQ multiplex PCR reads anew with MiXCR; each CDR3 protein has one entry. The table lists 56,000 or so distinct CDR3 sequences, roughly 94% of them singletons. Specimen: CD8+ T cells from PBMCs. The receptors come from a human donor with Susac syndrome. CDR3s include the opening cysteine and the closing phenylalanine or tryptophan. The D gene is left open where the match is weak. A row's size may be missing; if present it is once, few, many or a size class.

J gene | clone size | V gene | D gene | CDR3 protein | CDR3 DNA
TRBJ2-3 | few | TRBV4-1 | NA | CASSVQGSTDTQYF | TGCGCCAGCAGTGTACAGGGCAGCACAGATACGCAGTATTTT
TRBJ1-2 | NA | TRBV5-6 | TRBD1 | CASSLEGAMYNYGYTF | TGTGCCAGCAGCTTGGAGGGGGCTATGTATAACTATGGCTACACCTTC
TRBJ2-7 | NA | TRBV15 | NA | CATSRDKHLGENEQYF | TGTGCCACCAGCAGAGATAAACATTTGGGGGAAAACGAGCAGTACTTC
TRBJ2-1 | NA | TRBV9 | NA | CASSVVGEQFF | TGTGCCAGCAGCGTAGTTGGTGAGCAGTTCTTC
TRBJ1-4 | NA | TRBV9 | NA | CASSVGGLGEKLFF | TGTGCCAGCAGCGTAGGTGGCCTCGGGGAAAAACTGTTTTTT
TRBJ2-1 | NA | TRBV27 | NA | CASSPWYRIDVPAWYNEQFF | TGTGCCAGCAGTCCCTGGTATAGGATCGATGTTCCCGCCTGGTACAATGAGCAGTTCTTC
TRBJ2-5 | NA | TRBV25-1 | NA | CASSEYLDIETQYF | TGTGCCAGCAGTGAATATCTAGATATCGAGACCCAGTACTTC
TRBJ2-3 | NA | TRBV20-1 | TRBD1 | CSAPGQLDTQYF | TGCAGTGCTCCGGGACAGTTGGATACGCAGTATTTT
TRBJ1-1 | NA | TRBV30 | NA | CAWGGAGEEAFF | TGTGCCTGGGGGGGGGCAGGAGAGGAAGCTTTCTTT
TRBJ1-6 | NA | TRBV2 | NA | CASSINSPLHF | TGTGCCAGCAGTATTAATTCACCCCTCCACTTT
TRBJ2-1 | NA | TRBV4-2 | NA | CASSRTANTGTEQFF | TGTGCCAGCAGCCGGACCGCAAATACAGGGACTGAGCAGTTCTTC
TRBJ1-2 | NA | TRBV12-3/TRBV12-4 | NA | CASSFRWRPDGYTF | TGTGCCAGCAGTTTTCGTTGGAGGCCCGATGGCTACACCTTC
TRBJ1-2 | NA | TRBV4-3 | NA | CASSQIGVGDGYTF | TGCGCCAGCAGCCAAATAGGGGTTGGCGATGGCTACACCTTC
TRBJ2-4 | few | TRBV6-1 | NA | CASSENVRWGGADIQYF | TGTGCCAGCAGTGAAAATGTAAGGTGGGGCGGGGCGGACATTCAGTACTTC
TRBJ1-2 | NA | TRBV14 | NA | CASSQGPRRERTYTF | TGTGCCAGCAGCCAGGGCCCACGACGCGAGAGGACCTACACCTTC
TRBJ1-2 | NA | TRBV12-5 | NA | CASGPHTSRAGGYTF | TGTGCTAGTGGACCACACACGAGCAGGGCGGGTGGCTACACCTTC
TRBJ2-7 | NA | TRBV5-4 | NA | CASSLPEYSYEQYF | TGTGCCAGCAGCTTGCCTGAGTACTCCTACGAGCAGTACTTC
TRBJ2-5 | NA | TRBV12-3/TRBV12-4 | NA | CASSRPGLEETQYF | TGTGCCAGCAGCCGACCTGGACTTGAAGAGACCCAGTACTTC
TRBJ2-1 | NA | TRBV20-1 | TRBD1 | CSATGTGGGDEQFF | TGCAGTGCTACGGGGACAGGGGGAGGGGATGAGCAGTTCTTC
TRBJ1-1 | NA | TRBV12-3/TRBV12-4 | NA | CASSRGEAFF | TGTGCCAGCTCCCGGGGTGAAGCTTTCTTT
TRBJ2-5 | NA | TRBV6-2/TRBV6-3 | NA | CASRLGRGIETQYF | TGTGCCAGCAGGCTAGGACGGGGAATAGAGACCCAGTACTTC
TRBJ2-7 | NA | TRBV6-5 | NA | CASSYSQSYEQYF | TGTGCCAGCAGTTACTCCCAGTCCTACGAGCAGTACTTC
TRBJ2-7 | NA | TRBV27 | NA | CASSVGFGEQYF | TGTGCCAGCAGTGTCGGGTTTGGGGAGCAGTACTTC
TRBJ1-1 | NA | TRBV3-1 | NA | CASSQSAGNTEAFF | TGTGCCAGCAGCCAATCTGCGGGGAACACTGAAGCTTTCTTT
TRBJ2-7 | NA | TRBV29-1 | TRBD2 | CSVQGGPSYEQYF | TGCAGCGTTCAGGGAGGGCCTTCCTACGAGCAGTACTTC
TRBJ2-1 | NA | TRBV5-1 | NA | CASSGGGGEQFF | TGCGCCAGCAGCGGGGGAGGGGGTGAGCAGTTCTTC
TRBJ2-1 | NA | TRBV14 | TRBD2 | CASSQEPRTSGTYYNEQFF | TGTGCCAGCAGCCAGGAGCCCCGGACTAGCGGGACTTATTACAATGAGCAGTTCTTC
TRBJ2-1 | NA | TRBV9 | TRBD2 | CASSVGTRGNEQFF | TGTGCCAGCAGCGTAGGGACTAGAGGAAATGAGCAGTTCTTC
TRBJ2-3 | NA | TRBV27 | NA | CASSLGSANTDTQYF | TGTGCCAGCAGTTTAGGTTCAGCGAACACAGATACGCAGTATTTT
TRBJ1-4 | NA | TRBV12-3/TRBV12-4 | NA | CASTVSGEKLFF | TGTGCCAGCACCGTGTCGGGGGAAAAACTGTTTTTT
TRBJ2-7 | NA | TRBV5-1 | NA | CASYRRVRFDTKQYF | TGCGCCAGCTACAGGAGGGTGAGATTTGATACGAAGCAGTACTTC
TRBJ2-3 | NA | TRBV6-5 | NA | CASSYVGNTDTQYF | TGTGCCAGCAGTTACGTCGGAAACACAGATACGCAGTATTTT
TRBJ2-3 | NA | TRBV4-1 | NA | CASSQDFGGTDTQYF | TGCGCCAGCAGCCAAGATTTCGGGGGCACAGATACGCAGTATTTT
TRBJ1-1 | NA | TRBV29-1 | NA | CSVNTGNLNTEAFF | TGCAGCGTTAACACAGGGAACTTAAACACTGAAGCTTTCTTT
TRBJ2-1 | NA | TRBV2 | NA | CASSEVNSWNEQFF | TGTGCCAGCAGTGAGGTTAATAGCTGGAATGAGCAGTTCTTC
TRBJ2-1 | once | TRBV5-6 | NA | CASTHSTPGYNEQFF | TGTGCCAGCACCCACAGCACCCCGGGCTACAATGAGCAGTTCTTC
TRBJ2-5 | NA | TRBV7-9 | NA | CASSTNPREETQYF | TGTGCCAGCAGCACCAACCCGAGGGAAGAGACCCAGTACTTC